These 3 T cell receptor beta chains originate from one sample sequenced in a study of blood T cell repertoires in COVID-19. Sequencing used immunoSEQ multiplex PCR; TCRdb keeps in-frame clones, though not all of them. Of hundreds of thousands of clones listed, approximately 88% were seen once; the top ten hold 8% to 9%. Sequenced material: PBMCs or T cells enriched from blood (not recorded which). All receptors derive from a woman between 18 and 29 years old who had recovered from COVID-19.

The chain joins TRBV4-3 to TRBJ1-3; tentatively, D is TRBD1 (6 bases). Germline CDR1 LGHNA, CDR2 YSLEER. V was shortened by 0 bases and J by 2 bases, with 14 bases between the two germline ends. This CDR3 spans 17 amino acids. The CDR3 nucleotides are TGCGCCAGCAGCCAAGAGCGGGCACAGGGAACTGGAAACACCATATATTTT. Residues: CASSQERAQGTGNTIYF.

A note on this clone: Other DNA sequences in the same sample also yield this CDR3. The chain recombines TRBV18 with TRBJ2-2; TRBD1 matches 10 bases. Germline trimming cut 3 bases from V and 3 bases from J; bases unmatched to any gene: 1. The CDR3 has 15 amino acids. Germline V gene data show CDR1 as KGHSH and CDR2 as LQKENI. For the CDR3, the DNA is TGTGCCAGCTCACCCGGGACAGGGGACACCGGGGAGCTGTTTTTT. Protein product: CASSPGTGDTGELFF.

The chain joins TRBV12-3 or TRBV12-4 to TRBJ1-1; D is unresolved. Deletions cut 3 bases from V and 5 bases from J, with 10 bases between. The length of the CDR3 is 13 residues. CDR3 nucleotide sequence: TGTGCCAGCAGTTTGTCGGAGGGTACTGAAGCTTTCTTT. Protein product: CASSLSEGTEAFF.